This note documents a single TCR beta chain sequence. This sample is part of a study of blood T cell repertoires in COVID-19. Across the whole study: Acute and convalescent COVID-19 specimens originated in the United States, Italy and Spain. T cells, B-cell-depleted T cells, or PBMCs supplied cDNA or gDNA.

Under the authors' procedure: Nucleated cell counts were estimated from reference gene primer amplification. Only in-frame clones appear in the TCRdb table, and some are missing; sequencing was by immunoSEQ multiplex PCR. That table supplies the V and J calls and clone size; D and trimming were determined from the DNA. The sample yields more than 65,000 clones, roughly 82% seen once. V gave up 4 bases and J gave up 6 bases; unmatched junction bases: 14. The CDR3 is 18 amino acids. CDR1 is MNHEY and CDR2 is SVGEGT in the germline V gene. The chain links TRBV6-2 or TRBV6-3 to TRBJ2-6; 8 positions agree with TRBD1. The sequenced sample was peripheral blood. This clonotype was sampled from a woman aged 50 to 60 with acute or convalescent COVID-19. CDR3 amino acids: CASSLAYTRGLMANVLTF. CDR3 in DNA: TGTGCCAGCAGTTTAGCCTATACCAGGGGGCTGATGGCCAACGTCCTGACTTTC.